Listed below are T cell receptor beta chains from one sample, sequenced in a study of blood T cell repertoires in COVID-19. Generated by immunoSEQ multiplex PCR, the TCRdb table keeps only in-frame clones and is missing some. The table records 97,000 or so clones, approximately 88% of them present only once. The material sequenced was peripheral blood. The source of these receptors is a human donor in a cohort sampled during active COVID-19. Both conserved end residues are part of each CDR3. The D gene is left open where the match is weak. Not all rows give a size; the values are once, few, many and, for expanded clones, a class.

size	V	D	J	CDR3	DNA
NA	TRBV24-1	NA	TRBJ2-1	CATSGRGSYNEQFF	TGTGCCACCAGTGGCCGAGGCTCCTACAATGAGCAGTTCTTC
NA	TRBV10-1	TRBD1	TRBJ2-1	CASSEGSGTGTYNEQFF	TGCGCCAGCAGTGAAGGGTCGGGGACAGGCACCTACAATGAGCAGTTCTTC
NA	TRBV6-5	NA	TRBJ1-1	CASSTHMNTEAFF	TGTGCCAGCAGTACCCACATGAACACTGAAGCTTTCTTT
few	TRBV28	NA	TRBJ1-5	CASSLGGAGNQPQHF	TGTGCCAGCAGCCTTGGGGGGGCTGGCAATCAGCCCCAGCATTTT
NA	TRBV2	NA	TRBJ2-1	CASIPSTGYNEQFF	TGTGCCAGCATTCCCTCGACAGGCTACAATGAGCAGTTCTTC
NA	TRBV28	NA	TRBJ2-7	CASGRSSYEQYF	TGTGCCAGCGGGAGGAGCTCCTACGAGCAGTACTTC
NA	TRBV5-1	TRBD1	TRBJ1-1	CASSKGTAMNTEAFF	TGCGCCAGCAGCAAGGGGACAGCCATGAACACTGAAGCTTTCTTT
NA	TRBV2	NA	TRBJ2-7	CASREEGNYEQYF	TGTGCCAGCAGGGAAGAGGGGAACTACGAGCAGTACTTC
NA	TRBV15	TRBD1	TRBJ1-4	CATSRGQGSGDEKLFF	TGTGCCACCAGCAGAGGACAGGGAAGTGGAGATGAAAAACTGTTTTTT
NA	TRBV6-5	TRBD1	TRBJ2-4	CASCRTGAENIQYF	TGTGCCAGCTGTCGAACAGGGGCCGAAAACATTCAGTACTTC
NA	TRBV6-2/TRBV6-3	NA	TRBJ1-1	CASSYSSIGGRKAFF	TGTGCCAGCAGTTACTCGAGCATCGGAGGGCGGAAAGCTTTCTTT
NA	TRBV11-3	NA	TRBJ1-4	CASSLGVQAWAREKLFF	TGTGCCAGCAGCTTAGGGGTCCAGGCGTGGGCCCGAGAAAAACTGTTTTTT
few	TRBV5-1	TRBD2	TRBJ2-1	CASSGSSGGDYNEQFF	TGCGCCAGCAGCGGATCTAGCGGGGGTGACTACAATGAGCAGTTCTTC
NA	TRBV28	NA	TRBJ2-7	CASRSPHSYSYEQYF	TGTGCCAGCAGATCTCCTCACTCGTACTCCTACGAGCAGTACTTC
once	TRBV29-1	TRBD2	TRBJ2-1	CSVRSREESSYNEQFF	TGCAGCGTCCGCAGCCGGGAGGAAAGCTCCTACAATGAGCAGTTCTTC
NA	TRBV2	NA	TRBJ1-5	CASSERGYQPQHF	TGTGCCAGCAGTGAGAGGGGGTATCAGCCCCAGCATTTT
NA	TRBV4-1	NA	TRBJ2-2	CASSHSKGDTGELFF	TGCGCCAGCAGCCACAGTAAGGGAGACACCGGGGAGCTGTTTTTT
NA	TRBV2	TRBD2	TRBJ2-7	CASSVVPAGVISYEQYF	TGTGCCAGCAGTGTGGTCCCAGCGGGGGTAATATCCTACGAGCAGTACTTC
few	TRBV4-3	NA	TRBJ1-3	CASSQENRDTIYF	TGCGCCAGCAGCCAAGAGAACAGGGACACCATATATTTT
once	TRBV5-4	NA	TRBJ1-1	CASSLDGAINTEAFF	TGTGCCAGCAGCTTGGATGGGGCCATAAACACTGAAGCTTTCTTT
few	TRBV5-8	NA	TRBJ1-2	CASSPAPGAHYGYTF	TGTGCCAGCAGCCCCGCCCCAGGGGCCCACTATGGCTACACCTTC
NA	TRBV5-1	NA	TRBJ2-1	CASSYLPGAYNEQFF	TGCGCCAGCAGCTACCTTCCGGGGGCCTACAATGAGCAGTTCTTC
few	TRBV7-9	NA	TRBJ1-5	CASKQGNQPQHF	TGTGCCAGCAAGCAAGGCAATCAGCCCCAGCATTTT
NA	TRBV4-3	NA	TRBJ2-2	CASSQESANTGELFF	TGCGCCAGCAGCCAAGAGTCGGCGAACACCGGGGAGCTGTTTTTT
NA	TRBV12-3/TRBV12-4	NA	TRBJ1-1	CASSLSSPGEAFF	TGTGCCAGCAGCCTCTCCAGTCCAGGGGAAGCTTTCTTT
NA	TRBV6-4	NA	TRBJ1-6	CASSERSDYNSPLHF	TGTGCCAGCAGTGAGAGGTCCGACTATAATTCACCCCTCCACTTT
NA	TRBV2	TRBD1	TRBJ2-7	CASNTGQGAYEQYF	TGTGCCAGCAACACGGGACAGGGGGCCTACGAGCAGTACTTC
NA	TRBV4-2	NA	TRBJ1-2	CASSQDLPGNYGYTF	TGTGCCAGCAGCCAAGATCTACCAGGGAACTATGGCTACACCTTC
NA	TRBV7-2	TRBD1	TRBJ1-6	CASTLDWGQGNSPLHF	TGTGCCAGCACCCTGGATTGGGGACAGGGAAATTCACCCCTCCACTTT
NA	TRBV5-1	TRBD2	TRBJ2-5	CASSLSPSGGQETQYF	TGCGCCAGCAGCTTGTCCCCTAGCGGGGGCCAAGAGACCCAGTACTTC
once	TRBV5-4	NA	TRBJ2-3	CASSRRDGGHWDTQYF	TGTGCCAGCTCCAGGAGGGACGGGGGGCACTGGGATACGCAGTATTTT
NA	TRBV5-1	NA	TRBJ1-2	CASSLDSPLVEGYTF	TGCGCCAGCAGCTTGGACTCCCCTCTGGTTGAGGGCTACACCTTC
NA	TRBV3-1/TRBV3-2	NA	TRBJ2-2	CASSPMALIGELFF	TGTGCCAGCAGCCCCATGGCCTTAATCGGGGAGCTGTTTTTT
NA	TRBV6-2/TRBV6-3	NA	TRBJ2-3	CASSYSEGAGTDTQYF	TGTGCCAGCAGTTACTCGGAGGGAGCGGGCACAGATACGCAGTATTTT
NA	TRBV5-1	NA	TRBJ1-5	CASSLAPSNQPQHF	TGCGCCAGCAGCTTGGCTCCGAGCAATCAGCCCCAGCATTTT
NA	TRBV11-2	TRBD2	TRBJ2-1	CASGSGGAIYEQFF	TGTGCCAGCGGAAGCGGGGGGGCCATTTATGAGCAGTTCTTC
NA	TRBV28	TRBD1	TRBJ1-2	CASSSGQRSYGYTF	TGTGCCAGCAGTTCGGGACAGCGATCTTATGGCTACACCTTC
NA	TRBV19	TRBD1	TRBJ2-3	CASRRQGGVGTQYF	TGTGCCAGTAGAAGACAGGGTGGAGTTGGTACGCAGTATTTT
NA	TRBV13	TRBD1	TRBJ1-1	CASSYYRGGTEAFF	TGTGCCAGCAGCTACTACAGGGGCGGTACTGAAGCTTTCTTT
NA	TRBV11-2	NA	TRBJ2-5	CASSRQGVAGLETQYF	TGTGCCAGCAGCCGACAGGGGGTAGCGGGGTTAGAGACCCAGTACTTC
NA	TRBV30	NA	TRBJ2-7	CAWSMALGVYEQYF	TGTGCCTGGTCTATGGCCTTAGGGGTCTACGAGCAGTACTTC